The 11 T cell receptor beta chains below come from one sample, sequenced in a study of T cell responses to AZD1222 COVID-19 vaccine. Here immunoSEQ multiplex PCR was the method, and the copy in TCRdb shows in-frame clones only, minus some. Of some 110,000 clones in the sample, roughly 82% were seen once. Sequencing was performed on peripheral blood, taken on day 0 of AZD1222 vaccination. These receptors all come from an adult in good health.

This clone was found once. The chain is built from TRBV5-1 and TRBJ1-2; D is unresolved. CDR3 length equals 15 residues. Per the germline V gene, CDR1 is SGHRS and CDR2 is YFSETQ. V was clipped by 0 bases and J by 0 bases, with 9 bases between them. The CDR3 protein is CASSLGQAPNYGYTF. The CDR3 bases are TGCGCCAGCAGCTTGGGCCAAGCCCCTAACTATGGCTACACCTTC.

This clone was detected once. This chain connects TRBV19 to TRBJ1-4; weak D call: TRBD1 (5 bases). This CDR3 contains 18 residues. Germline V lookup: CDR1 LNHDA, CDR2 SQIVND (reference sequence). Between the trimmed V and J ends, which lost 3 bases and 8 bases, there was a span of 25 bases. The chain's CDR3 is CASSMAPGPNLSLEKLFF. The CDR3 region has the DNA TGTGCCAGTAGTATGGCACCGGGACCCAATTTGAGTTTGGAAAAACTGTTTTTT.

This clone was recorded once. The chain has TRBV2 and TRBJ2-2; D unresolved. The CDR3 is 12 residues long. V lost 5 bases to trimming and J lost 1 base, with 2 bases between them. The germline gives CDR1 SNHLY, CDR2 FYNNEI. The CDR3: CASSLNTGELFF. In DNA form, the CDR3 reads TGTGCCAGCAGTCTGAACACCGGGGAGCTGTTTTTT.

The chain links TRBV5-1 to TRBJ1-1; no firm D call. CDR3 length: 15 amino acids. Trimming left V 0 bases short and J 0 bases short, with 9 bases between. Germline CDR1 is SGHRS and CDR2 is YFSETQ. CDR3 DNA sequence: TGCGCCAGCAGCTTGGACAGTACAATGAACACTGAAGCTTTCTTT. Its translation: CASSLDSTMNTEAFF.

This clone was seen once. CDR3 region: CASSQDSAAGFGTEAFF. The CDR3 nucleotides read TGCGCCAGCAGCCAAGATTCAGCCGCAGGGTTCGGCACTGAAGCTTTCTTT. The genes are TRBV4-3 and TRBJ1-1, with D possibly TRBD1 on 5 matching bases. The CDR3 runs to 17 residues. V lost 0 bases, J lost 4 bases, and 18 bases lay in between. Germline CDR1 LGHNA, CDR2 YSLEER.

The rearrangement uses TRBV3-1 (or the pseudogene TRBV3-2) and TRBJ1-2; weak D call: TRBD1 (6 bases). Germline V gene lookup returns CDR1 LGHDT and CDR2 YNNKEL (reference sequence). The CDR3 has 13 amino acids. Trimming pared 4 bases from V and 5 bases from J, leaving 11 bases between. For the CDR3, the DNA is TGTGCCAGCAGCCTTACCAGGGGTTATGGCTACACCTTC. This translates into CASSLTRGYGYTF.

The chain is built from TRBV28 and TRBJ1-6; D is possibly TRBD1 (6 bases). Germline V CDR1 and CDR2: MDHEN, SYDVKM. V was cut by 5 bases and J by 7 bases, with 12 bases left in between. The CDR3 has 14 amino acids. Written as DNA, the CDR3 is TGTGCCAGCAGTCCCCCAGGGGACAATTCACCCCTCCACTTT. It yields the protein CASSPPGDNSPLHF.

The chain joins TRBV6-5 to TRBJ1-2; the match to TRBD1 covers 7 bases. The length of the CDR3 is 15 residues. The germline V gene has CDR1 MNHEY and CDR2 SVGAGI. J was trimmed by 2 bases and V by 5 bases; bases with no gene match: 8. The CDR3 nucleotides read TGTGCCAGCAGTCCAACAGCGGGACAGAACTATGGCTACACCTTC. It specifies CASSPTAGQNYGYTF.

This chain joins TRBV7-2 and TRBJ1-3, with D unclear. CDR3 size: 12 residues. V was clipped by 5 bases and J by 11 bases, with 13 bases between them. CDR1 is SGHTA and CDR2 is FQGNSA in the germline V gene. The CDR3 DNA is TGTGCCAGCAGCCGCGATTATTCTGCCATATATTTT. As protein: CASSRDYSAIYF. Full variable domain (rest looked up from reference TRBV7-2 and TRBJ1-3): GAGVSQSPSNKVTEKGKDVELRCDPISGHTALYWYRQSLGQGLEFLIYFQGNSAPDKSGLPSDRFSAERTGGSVSTLTIQRTQQEDSAVYLCASSRDYSAIYFGEGSWLTVV.

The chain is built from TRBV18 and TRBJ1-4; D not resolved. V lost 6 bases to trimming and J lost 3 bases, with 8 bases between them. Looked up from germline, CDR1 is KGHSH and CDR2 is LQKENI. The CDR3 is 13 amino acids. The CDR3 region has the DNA TGTGCCAGCTCCCCGAGACCTAATGAAAAACTGTTTTTT. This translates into CASSPRPNEKLFF.

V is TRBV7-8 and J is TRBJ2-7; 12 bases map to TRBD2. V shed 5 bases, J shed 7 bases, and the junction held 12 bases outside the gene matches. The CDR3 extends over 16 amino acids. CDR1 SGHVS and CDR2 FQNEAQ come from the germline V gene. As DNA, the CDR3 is TGTGCCAGCAGCCGTCAACTAGCGGGGGGACGGGGAGAGCAGTACTTC. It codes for CASSRQLAGGRGEQYF.